These 10 T cell receptor beta chains share one sample of origin, sequenced in a study of radiotherapy plus CTLA-4 blockade in lung cancer. Produced via immunoSEQ multiplex PCR; TCRdb's table is partial and in-frame only. The table shows 80,000 or so clones, with around 81% occurring only once. The source was peripheral blood, collected from a patient treated with radiotherapy plus ipilimumab. These receptors were obtained from a human donor with non-small cell lung cancer whose response to radiotherapy plus ipilimumab could not be evaluated. Some clones in this sample may be carry-over from other donors' samples.

As for this clone: Other DNA sequences of this sample code for an identical CDR3. The chain carries TRBV5-7 and TRBJ2-1; possibly TRBD2 for D (6 bases). TRBV5-7 is an ORF, and what it does is uncertain. This CDR3 has 15 residues. The V end was cut by 4 bases, the J end by 6 bases, with 17 bases between. This chain's CDR3 is CASSPLGGEGNEQFF. The CDR3, as DNA: TGTGCCAGCAGCCCCCTGGGGGGAGAGGGCAATGAGCAGTTCTTC.

The genes are TRBV5-1 and TRBJ1-4, with 7 bases matching TRBD1. The CDR3 spans 14 residues. V shed 5 bases, J shed 8 bases, and the junction held 9 bases outside the gene matches. Germline V gene sequence: CDR1 SGHRS, CDR2 YFSETQ. Written as DNA, the CDR3 is TGCGCCAGCAGACAAAGGGGGCATGGGGAAAAACTGTTTTTT. This gives the protein CASRQRGHGEKLFF. The whole variable domain, filled in from reference TRBV5-1 and TRBJ1-4, reads KAGVTQTPRYLIKTRGQQVTLSCSPISGHRSVSWYQQTPGQGLQFLFEYFSETQRNKGNFPGRFSGRQFSNSRSEMNVSTLELGDSALYLCASRQRGHGEKLFFGSGTQLSVL.

This chain joins TRBV6-1 and TRBJ1-2; D unclear. Trimming pared 3 bases from V and 0 bases from J, leaving 8 bases between. This CDR3 contains 14 residues. The germline gives CDR1 MNHNS, CDR2 SASEGT. The CDR3 DNA is TGTGCCAGCAGTGACGGGGTTCCTAACTATGGCTACACCTTC. Protein sequence: CASSDGVPNYGYTF.

The chain combines TRBV27 with TRBJ2-1, with D possibly matching TRBD1 (5 bases). There are 14 residues in the CDR3. Per the germline V gene, CDR1 is MNHEY and CDR2 is SMNVEV (reference sequence). V shed 3 bases and J shed 5 bases, with 11 bases lying between them. CDR3 protein: CASSFLGQDNEQFF. The CDR3 DNA reads TGTGCCAGCAGTTTTTTGGGGCAGGACAATGAGCAGTTCTTC.

The sample holds a few counts of this clone. The J gene is TRBJ2-2, the V gene TRBV7-2; 10 nucleotides line up with TRBD2. The CDR3 totals 17 residues. Germline CDR1 and CDR2: SGHTA and FQGNSA. The V and J ends lost 4 bases and 6 bases, in that order; junction bases with no gene match: 11. CDR3 in DNA: TGTGCCAGCAGCTCCCTCGAGAGCGGGGGGGCCTCCGGGGAGCTGTTTTTT. Translating gives CASSSLESGGASGELFF.

In this sample, this clone turned up a few times. At one boundary the junction diverges from the germline segment, which might be a read error. The chain is built from TRBV10-3 and TRBJ2-7; 7 nucleotides match TRBD1. Per germline, CDR1 ENHRY and CDR2 SYGVKD. The CDR3 has 12 residues. Written as DNA, the CDR3 is TGTGCCAGCAGTACGGACAGGTACGAGCAGTACTTC. Protein sequence: CASSTDRYEQYF.

The V gene is TRBV18, the J gene TRBJ1-2; maybe TRBD1 (5 bases). Germline V CDR1 and CDR2: KGHSH, LQKENI. Trimming stripped 1 base from V and 6 bases from J, with 9 bases between. The CDR3 contains 13 residues. CDR3 protein: CASSPRGGDGYTF. As DNA, the CDR3 is TGTGCCAGCTCACCACGGGGGGGAGATGGCTACACCTTC. Looking up the rest from reference TRBV18 and TRBJ1-2 gives the full variable domain: NAGVMQNPRHLVRRRGQEARLRCSPMKGHSHVYWYRQLPEEGLKFMVYLQKENIIDESGMPKERFSAEFPKEGPSILRIQQVVRGDSAAYFCASSPRGGDGYTFGSGTRLTVV.

V is TRBV7-6 and J is TRBJ2-7; D may be TRBD2 (5 bases). Trimming left V 5 bases short and J 2 bases short, with 16 bases between. This CDR3 is 15 amino acids long. The V gene's germline CDR1 is SGHVS and CDR2 FNYEAQ. CDR3 amino acids: CASSLDEGLAYEQYF. The CDR3 nucleotides read TGTGCCAGCAGCCTAGACGAGGGATTGGCCTACGAGCAGTACTTC. Full variable domain (missing parts from reference TRBV7-6 and TRBJ2-7): GAGVSQSPRYKVTKRGQDVALRCDPISGHVSLYWYRQALGQGPEFLTYFNYEAQQDKSGLPNDRFSAERPEGSISTLTIQRTEQRDSAMYRCASSLDEGLAYEQYFGPGTRLTVT.

J is TRBJ2-7 and V is TRBV21-1; TRBD1, the table's D call, was not compared with the DNA. TRBV21-1 is classified as a pseudogene. The CDR3 runs 14 residues. Here the CDR3 reads CASSGVRGLYEQYF. The CDR3, as DNA: TGTGCCAGCAGTGGGGTCAGGGGGCTCTACGAGCAGTACTTC.

This chain links TRBV27 with TRBJ1-5, with TRBD1 as a possible D gene (5 bases). The CDR3 consists of 16 residues. Germline V gene lookup returns CDR1 MNHEY and CDR2 SMNVEV (reference sequence). The V end was cut by 6 bases, the J end by 4 bases, with 19 bases between. CDR3 region: CASRATGLLGNQPQHF. The CDR3 nucleotides read TGTGCCAGCAGGGCCACAGGTCTCTTAGGGAATCAGCCCCAGCATTTT.